Included here is one TCR beta chain sequence, with context. Its binding antigen is unknown. Per-nucleotide qualities are absent, and no much larger clonotype sits a single base away. From the cysteine up to the phenylalanine, the CDR3 has a length of 13 residues. This entry keeps only the CDR3 DNA: 39 bases, framed from base 1. Reading the germline V gene (reference sequence) gives CDR1 GTSNPN and CDR2 SVGIG. Trimming removed 5 bases from V and 0 bases from J, leaving 10 bases between the germline ends. The data belong to a study of OX40 agonist ivuxolimab in advanced cancers. The study in broad terms: The costimulatory receptor OX40 (CD134) was targeted by ivuxolimab, a fully human IgG2 agonistic monoclonal antibody. Peripheral TCRbeta sequencing aimed to test whether ivuxolimab altered TCR sequence diversity and caused clonal T-cell expansion. The paper reports the monotherapy dose-escalation portion (N = 52 patients) of the phase I ivuxolimab trial. Partial responses were achieved by three dose-escalation patients, of whom one had hepatocellular carcinoma and two had cutaneous melanoma. Of the approximately 54 patients in dose escalation, about 20 had hepatocellular carcinoma, roughly 15 had melanoma, 9 had renal cell carcinoma and 9 had head and neck cancer. Intravenous ivuxolimab was administered to patients every 2 weeks at six dose levels: 0.01, 0.1, 0.3, 1.5, 3 and 10 mg/kg. In the dose-escalation cohort, more than 80% of patients were male, and the mean age was around 65 years with a range of roughly 20 to 85. Patients were allowed to have had prior anti-PD-1, anti-PD-L1 or anti-CTLA-4 therapy, and around 41% of the dose-escalation patients had previously received checkpoint inhibitors. Overall study outcomes, separate from this receptor: In partial responders in the 0.1-3.0 mg/kg groups, normalized peripheral clonal expansion was found to be among the lowest, especially among CD8+ T cells. Low levels of normalized T-cell clonal expansion were also seen in some patients who did not respond. Antigen specificity was not determined for the clonally expanded peripheral T cells. At doses of 0.1 to 3.0 mg/kg, clonal expansion of both CD4+ and CD8+ T cells in blood was seen between baseline and week 6. After ivuxolimab, CD8+ T cells had more expanded clones than CD4+ T cells on average.

The trial excluded patients who had a history of autoimmune disease or who were on systemic immunosuppression. In every dose cohort, peripheral blood was drawn for TCR sequencing at baseline, cycle 4 day 1, and cycle 7 day 1. The samples were drawn from a first-in-human, open-label, multicenter phase I dose-escalation trial of ivuxolimab. Adults with locally advanced or metastatic head and neck squamous cell, hepatocellular, melanoma or renal cell carcinoma were enrolled in the trial. Before TCR sequencing, CD4+ T cells and CD8+ T cells were sorted from peripheral blood as separate populations. Genomic DNA was extracted from sorted cells for sequencing of the TCRbeta CDR3 region. The immunoSEQ Assay was used to sequence the TCRbeta CDR3 regions. Drawn from immuneACCESS, this table holds only the in-frame rearrangements with V and J called that TCRdb kept. Clones are partly lost; checked studies trace under half to an unresolved V gene and leave the rest unexplained. The sample table holds about 95,000 clones, of which 89% were seen once. The ten largest clones take up 0.3% to 0.4% of the sample.

The sequence links TRBV30 to TRBJ1-1, with TRBD1 tentatively as D gene (6 bases match). The sequencing used CD4+ or CD8+ T cells sorted from blood, collected in a trial of the OX40 agonist ivuxolimab. This clonotype was sampled from an adult with an advanced solid tumor such as melanoma, head and neck, liver or kidney cancer. The CDR3 is CAWDGQMNTEAFF. The DNA sequence is TGTGCCTGGGACGGACAGATGAACACTGAAGCTTTCTTT.